This T cell receptor (beta chain) stems from a study of blood T cell repertoires in COVID-19. Study-level background: COVID-19 samples from acute and convalescent phases originated in the United States, Italy and Spain. PBMCs, B-cell-depleted T cells, or T cells provided the cDNA or gDNA that made up the material.

This table comes from immunoSEQ multiplex PCR, and its TCRdb copy is limited to in-frame clones, with some not included. The data hold a few hundred thousand clones, with 82% observed a single time. This clone was observed a handful of times. The germline CDR1 and CDR2 sequences are KGHSH and LQKENI. The V end lost 1 base, the J end lost 8 bases, and 11 bases lay between the germline ends. This CDR3 spans 13 amino acids. Sequencing was performed on peripheral blood. The receptor's source is a woman older than 75 with COVID-19, enrolled during active disease. The chain recombines TRBV18 with TRBJ1-1, with TRBD1 as a possible D gene (5 bases). The CDR3 loop reads CASSPLWGSEAFF. The CDR3 DNA is TGTGCCAGCTCACCACTCTGGGGCAGCGAAGCTTTCTTT. The variable domain in full, completed from reference TRBV18 and TRBJ1-1, reads NAGVMQNPRHLVRRRGQEARLRCSPMKGHSHVYWYRQLPEEGLKFMVYLQKENIIDESGMPKERFSAEFPKEGPSILRIQQVVRGDSAAYFCASSPLWGSEAFFGQGTRLTVV.